The 23 T cell receptor beta chains below were found in one sample sequenced in a study of blood T cell repertoires in COVID-19. The protocol was immunoSEQ multiplex PCR, while the TCRdb copy is restricted to in-frame clones and leaves out a portion. In the table there are about 140,000 clones, 78% of which are singletons. Sequencing was performed on peripheral blood. Receptor source: an older woman with acute or convalescent COVID-19.

The V call is TRBV4-2, the J call TRBJ1-6, with D possibly TRBD1 on 6 matching bases. The ends were cut back, 5 bases at V and 10 bases at J, with 12 bases in the middle. The CDR3 is made up of 13 amino acids. Per germline, CDR1 LGHNA and CDR2 YNFKEQ. This chain's CDR3 is CASSEQGKSPLHF. The CDR3 region has the DNA TGTGCCAGCAGCGAACAGGGAAAATCACCCCTCCACTTT.

The chain uses TRBV27 and TRBJ1-5; the D gene is possibly TRBD1 (5 bases). V was shortened by 2 bases and J by 2 bases, with 16 bases between the two germline ends. CDR3 length equals 17 residues. CDR1 and CDR2 from the germline V gene are MNHEY and SMNVEV (reference sequence). The CDR3 reads CASSLGGMGGGNQPQHF. The CDR3 nucleotides read TGTGCCAGCAGTTTAGGAGGGATGGGGGGAGGCAATCAGCCCCAGCATTTT.

This rearrangement joins TRBV28 to TRBJ2-7; no clear D. V lost 6 bases, J lost 2 bases, and 17 bases lay in between. The germline CDR1 and CDR2 sequences are MDHEN and SYDVKM. The CDR3 covers 15 residues. The CDR3, as DNA: TGTGCCAGCAGACCTGACAACTTTAGACCCTACGAGCAGTACTTC. Protein product: CASRPDNFRPYEQYF. Based on the CDR3 plus reference TRBV28 and TRBJ2-7, the full variable domain is DVKVTQSSRYLVKRTGEKVFLECVQDMDHENMFWYRQDPGLGLRLIYFSYDVKMKEKGDIPEGYSVSREKKERFSLILESASTNQTSMYLCASRPDNFRPYEQYFGPGTRLTVT.

This clone was counted a single time. This chain uses TRBV19 with TRBJ1-5; 10 bases match TRBD1. CDR1 LNHDA and CDR2 SQIVND come from the germline V gene (reference sequence). The J segment lost 0 bases and the V segment lost 5 bases, leaving 7 bases of the junction unmatched. CDR3 length equals 17 residues. DNA of the CDR3: TGTGCCAGTAGTGAGGGACAGGGGTTGGGTAGCAATCAGCCCCAGCATTTT. It translates to CASSEGQGLGSNQPQHF.

This chain links TRBV5-1 with TRBJ1-4; 7 bases agree with TRBD1. The length of the CDR3 is 16 residues. The V segment lost 1 base and the J segment 4 bases; nucleotides outside the gene matches: 7. Germline assignment: CDR1 SGHRS and CDR2 YFSETQ. CDR3 sequence: CASSLTAGGYNEKLFF. The CDR3 coding sequence is TGCGCCAGCAGCTTGACGGCAGGGGGGTATAATGAAAAACTGTTTTTT.

V gene TRBV10-1 combines with J gene TRBJ2-7; D possibly corresponds to TRBD1 (6 bases). Trimming took off 2 bases at V and 2 bases at J, with 19 bases between the two ends. Per germline, CDR1 WNHNN and CDR2 SYGVQD (reference sequence). The CDR3 is 17 amino acids. CDR3: CASSEGPNRAGAYEQYF. In DNA, the CDR3 is TGCGCCAGCAGTGAGGGTCCAAATCGAGCAGGGGCCTACGAGCAGTACTTC.

The gene calls are TRBV5-4 and TRBJ1-3; D not resolved. Germline loops: CDR1 SGHNT, CDR2 YYREEE (reference sequence). The V gene lost 0 bases and the J gene lost 3 bases, with 4 bases spanning the gap. This CDR3 has 13 amino acids. The CDR3 here is CASSLAGGNTIYF. CDR3 bases: TGTGCCAGCAGCTTGGCAGGTGGAAACACCATATATTTT.

This chain joins TRBV5-8 and TRBJ2-1; TRBD1 matches at 8 bases. V was clipped by 4 bases and J by 0 bases; unmatched bases: 3. This CDR3 comprises 15 residues. Germline assignment: CDR1 SGHTS and CDR2 YDEGEE. CDR3: CASSADRGSYNEQFF. In DNA, the CDR3 is TGTGCCAGCAGCGCAGACAGGGGCTCCTACAATGAGCAGTTCTTC.

The chain has TRBV9 and TRBJ2-1; 9 bases fit TRBD1. Germline trimming cut 6 bases from V and 8 bases from J; bases unmatched to any gene: 18. Germline assignment: CDR1 SGDLS and CDR2 YYNGEE. The CDR3 runs to 17 residues. Written as DNA, the CDR3 is TGTGCCAGCACCCCTAAGGACCCCTTAAACAGGGGGCATGAGCAGTTCTTC. Residues: CASTPKDPLNRGHEQFF.

The genes are TRBV13 and TRBJ2-3, with 9 bases aligning to TRBD2. With 5 bases clipped from V and 6 bases from J, the junction kept 9 bases outside the gene matches. The CDR3 extends over 15 amino acids. CDR1 is PRHDT and CDR2 is FYEKMQ in the germline V gene (reference sequence). This chain's CDR3 is CASSPRTSAGDTQYF. CDR3 DNA sequence: TGTGCCAGCAGCCCGAGGACTAGCGCGGGTGATACGCAGTATTTT.

The genes are TRBV9 and TRBJ2-5, with 7 bases matching TRBD2. The CDR3 is made up of 17 amino acids. Germline V gene data show CDR1 as SGDLS and CDR2 as YYNGEE. With 1 base clipped from V and 5 bases from J, the junction kept 14 bases outside the gene matches. In DNA form, the CDR3 reads TGTGCCAGCAGCGTATCGGCGGGAGAGGGTTTTGGGGAGACCCAGTACTTC. It translates to CASSVSAGEGFGETQYF.

The gene calls are TRBV28 and TRBJ2-5, with D tentatively TRBD2 (6 bases). This CDR3 comprises 14 residues. Germline values: CDR1 MDHEN, CDR2 SYDVKM. The V end lost 5 bases, the J end lost 1 base, and 11 bases lay between the germline ends. The CDR3 DNA reads as TGTGCCAGCAGTCCCAGGACTACCCAAGAGACCCAGTACTTC. Encoded protein: CASSPRTTQETQYF. The variable domain in full, with the rest retrieved from reference TRBV28 and TRBJ2-5, is DVKVTQSSRYLVKRTGEKVFLECVQDMDHENMFWYRQDPGLGLRLIYFSYDVKMKEKGDIPEGYSVSREKKERFSLILESASTNQTSMYLCASSPRTTQETQYFGPGTRLLVL.

A few counts support this clone. The CDR3 sequence: CASSLGQAYNSPLHF. DNA for the CDR3: TGTGCCAGCAGCTTAGGACAGGCATATAATTCACCCCTCCACTTT. The chain has TRBV7-6 and TRBJ1-6, with D possibly being TRBD1 (6 bases). There are 15 residues in the CDR3. The germline V and J ends were trimmed by 1 base and 4 bases, with 8 bases remaining between them. Germline assignment: CDR1 SGHVS and CDR2 FNYEAQ.

This chain connects TRBV18 to TRBJ1-4; no clear D gene. V was clipped by 3 bases and J by 2 bases, with 4 bases between them. Germline CDR1 and CDR2: KGHSH and LQKENI. This CDR3 contains 13 residues. CDR3 sequence (DNA): TGTGCCAGCTCACCGCGTACTAATGAAAAACTGTTTTTT. Its translation is CASSPRTNEKLFF. The full variable domain, in which reference TRBV18 and TRBJ1-4 provide the parts outside the CDR3, is NAGVMQNPRHLVRRRGQEARLRCSPMKGHSHVYWYRQLPEEGLKFMVYLQKENIIDESGMPKERFSAEFPKEGPSILRIQQVVRGDSAAYFCASSPRTNEKLFFGSGTQLSVL.

V usage is TRBV10-2 and J usage is TRBJ1-1, with D perhaps TRBD1 (6 bases). The CDR3 contains 13 residues. From germline, CDR1 is WSHSY and CDR2 SAAADI. V was clipped by 6 bases and J by 2 bases, with 10 bases between them. In DNA form, the CDR3 reads TGCGCCAGCAGCAGGACAGCTAACACTGAAGCTTTCTTT. Its protein product is CASSRTANTEAFF.

This sequence joins TRBV6-5 and TRBJ1-1, with a tentative D call TRBD1 (6 bases). V lost 4 bases to trimming and J lost 3 bases, with 9 bases between them. Germline assignment: CDR1 MNHEY and CDR2 SVGAGI. The length of the CDR3 is 13 residues. The CDR3: CASSSQGYTEAFF. CDR3 nucleotide sequence: TGTGCCAGCAGTTCGCAGGGGTACACTGAAGCTTTCTTT.

The chain employs TRBV28 and TRBJ2-3; a weak D match, TRBD2 (6 bases). Germline V gene lookup returns CDR1 MDHEN and CDR2 SYDVKM. V was clipped by 4 bases and J by 2 bases, with 13 bases between them. The CDR3 is made up of 15 amino acids. The CDR3 sequence is CASSSTGDPTDTQYF. CDR3 DNA: TGTGCCAGCAGTTCAACGGGGGACCCCACAGATACGCAGTATTTT.

The chain combines TRBV27 with TRBJ2-7; TRBD2 agrees at 8 bases. After removal of 6 bases from V and 3 bases from J, the junction contained 10 bases not matched to a gene. The CDR3 length is 15 residues. Germline CDR1 MNHEY, CDR2 SMNVEV (reference sequence). CDR3 DNA: TGTGCCAGCAGCCTCCAACTAGCGGAAATCTACGAGCAGTACTTC. It is translated as CASSLQLAEIYEQYF.

The chain carries TRBV7-9 and TRBJ1-1; D gene unclear. The CDR3 has 15 residues. Germline CDR1 and CDR2: SEHNR and FQNEAQ (reference sequence). With 0 bases removed from V and 1 base from J, the gap between germline ends came to 9 bases. The CDR3 spells CASSLARRWNTEAFF. CDR3 nucleotides: TGTGCCAGCAGCTTAGCGCGTCGGTGGAACACTGAAGCTTTCTTT. Complete variable domain (other parts from reference TRBV7-9 and TRBJ1-1): DTGVSQNPRHKITKRGQNVTFRCDPISEHNRLYWYRQTLGQGPEFLTYFQNEAQLEKSRLLSDRFSAERPKGSFSTLEIQRTEQGDSAMYLCASSLARRWNTEAFFGQGTRLTVV.

This clone has just one count. This chain uses TRBV30 with TRBJ1-1; no firm D call. Trimming cost V 5 bases and J 1 base, with 5 bases left between them. Germline V gives CDR1 GTSNPN, CDR2 SVGIG (reference sequence). There are 11 residues in the CDR3. CDR3 coding DNA: TGTGCCTGGCGCAGGAACACTGAAGCTTTCTTT. Its protein product is CAWRRNTEAFF. The full variable domain, its missing parts supplied by reference TRBV30 and TRBJ1-1, is SQTIHQWPATLVQPVGSPLSLECTVEGTSNPNLYWYRQAAGRGLQLLFYSVGIGQISSEVPQNLSASRPQDRQFILSSKKLLLSDSGFYLCAWRRNTEAFFGQGTRLTVV.

V gene TRBV6-5 combines with J gene TRBJ2-1; D possibly corresponds to TRBD1 (6 bases). Between the trimmed V and J ends, which lost 7 bases and 3 bases, there was a span of 13 bases. The CDR3 is made up of 14 amino acids. The germline gives CDR1 MNHEY, CDR2 SVGAGI. The CDR3 loop reads CASTGQGFYNEQFF. CDR3 nucleotides: TGTGCCAGCACGGGTCAGGGGTTCTACAATGAGCAGTTCTTC.

The chain employs TRBV28 and TRBJ2-7, with 11 bases that match TRBD2. The V gene end was trimmed by 6 bases and the J gene end by 3 bases; junction bases not matched to a gene: 7. Looked up from germline, CDR1 is MDHEN and CDR2 is SYDVKM. This CDR3 spans 15 amino acids. The CDR3 nucleotides are TGTGCCAGCAGCCAACGACTAGCGGGGTACTACGAGCAGTACTTC. The encoded protein is CASSQRLAGYYEQYF.

The chain combines TRBV25-1 with TRBJ1-1; 9 bases are shared with TRBD1. V dropped 4 bases and J dropped 7; count of bases not matched to a gene: 7. CDR1 is MGHDK and CDR2 is SYGVNS in the germline V gene. The CDR3 spans 14 residues. CDR3 sequence (DNA): TGTGCCAGCAGTGGGGACAGGGTCGGGAGTGAAGCTTTCTTT. Residues: CASSGDRVGSEAFF. The full variable domain, with the rest looked up from reference TRBV25-1 and TRBJ1-1, is EADIYQTPRYLVIGTGKKITLECSQTMGHDKMYWYQQDPGMELHLIHYSYGVNSTEKGDLSSESTVSRIRTEHFPLTLESARPSHTSQYLCASSGDRVGSEAFFGQGTRLTVV.